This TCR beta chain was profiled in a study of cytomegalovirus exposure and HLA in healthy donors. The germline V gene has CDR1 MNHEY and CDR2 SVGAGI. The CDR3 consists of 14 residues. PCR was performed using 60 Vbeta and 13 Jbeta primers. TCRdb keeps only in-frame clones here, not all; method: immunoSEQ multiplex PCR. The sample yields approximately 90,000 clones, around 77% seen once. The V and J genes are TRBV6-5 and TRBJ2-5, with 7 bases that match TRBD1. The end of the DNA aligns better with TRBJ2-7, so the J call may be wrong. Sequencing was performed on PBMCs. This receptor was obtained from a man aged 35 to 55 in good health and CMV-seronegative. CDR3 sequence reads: CASRDGTVSYEQYF. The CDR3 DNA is TGTGCCAGCAGAGACGGGACAGTATCCTACGAGCAGTACTTC.